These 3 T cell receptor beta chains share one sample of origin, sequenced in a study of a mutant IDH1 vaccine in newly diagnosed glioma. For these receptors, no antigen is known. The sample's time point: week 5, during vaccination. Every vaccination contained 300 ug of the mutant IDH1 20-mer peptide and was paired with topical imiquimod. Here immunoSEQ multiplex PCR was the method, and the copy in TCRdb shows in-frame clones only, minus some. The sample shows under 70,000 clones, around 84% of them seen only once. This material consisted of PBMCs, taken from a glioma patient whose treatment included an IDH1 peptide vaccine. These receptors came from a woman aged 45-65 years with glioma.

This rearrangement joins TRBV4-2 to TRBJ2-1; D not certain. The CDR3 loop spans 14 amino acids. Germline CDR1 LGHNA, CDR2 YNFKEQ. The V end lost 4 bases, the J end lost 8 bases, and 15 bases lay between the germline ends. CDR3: CASSPQILDDEQFF. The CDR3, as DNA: TGTGCCAGCAGCCCACAAATTCTAGATGATGAGCAGTTCTTC.

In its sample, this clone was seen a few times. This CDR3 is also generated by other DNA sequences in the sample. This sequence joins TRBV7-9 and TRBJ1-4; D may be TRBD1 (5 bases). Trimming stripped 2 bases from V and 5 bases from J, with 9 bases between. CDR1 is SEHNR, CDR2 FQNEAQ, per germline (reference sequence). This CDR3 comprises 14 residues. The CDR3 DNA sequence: TGTGCCAGCAGCTTACGCCAGGGAAATGAAAAACTGTTTTTT. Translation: CASSLRQGNEKLFF.

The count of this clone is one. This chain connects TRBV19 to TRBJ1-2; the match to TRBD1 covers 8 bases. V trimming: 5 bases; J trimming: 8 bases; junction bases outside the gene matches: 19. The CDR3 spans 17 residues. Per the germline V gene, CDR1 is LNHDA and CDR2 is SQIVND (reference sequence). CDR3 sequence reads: CASSFRLSGQVPEGYTF. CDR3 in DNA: TGTGCCAGTAGTTTTCGCTTATCGGGACAGGTCCCGGAGGGCTACACCTTC.